The entry below describes one TCR beta chain. Antigen: not known. These data are taken from a study of radiotherapy plus CTLA-4 blockade in lung cancer. The study, taken as a whole, reports: Clones derived from tumor TCRs expanded in blood after radiotherapy plus ipilimumab.

The assay was immunoSEQ multiplex PCR, and TCRdb's table has in-frame clones only and misses some. The repertoire holds 25,000 to 35,000 clones, with less than 85% as singletons. The CDR3 spans 14 residues. Between the trimmed V and J ends, which lost 0 bases and 3 bases, there was a span of 8 bases. Germline V gene sequence: CDR1 MNHNY, CDR2 SVGAGI (reference sequence). The chain joins TRBV6-6 to TRBJ1-1, with D unclear. The clonotype originates from a human donor with non-small cell lung cancer who had stable disease on radiotherapy plus ipilimumab. Source: peripheral blood, taken from a patient treated with radiotherapy plus ipilimumab. DNA of the CDR3: TGTGCCAGCAGTTACTCGTTACCAGACACTGAAGCTTTCTTT. This encodes CASSYSLPDTEAFF.